These 17 T cell receptor beta chains were sequenced from one sample in a study of graft-versus-host responses after intestinal transplantation. Clones were read by immunoSEQ multiplex PCR, and TCRdb kept only the in-frame ones, dropping some. The repertoire holds roughly 15,000 clones, 74% seen once, with 6.5% to 8% in the top ten. Graft specimens yielded both intraepithelial and lamina propria lymphocytes. Sequences were derived from ileum tissue, sampled 16 days after intestinal transplant. The receptors shown here come from a human patient who received an intestinal transplant, so some T cells may come from the graft donor.

This chain uses TRBV6-1 with TRBJ2-2, with D perhaps matching TRBD1 (6 bases). V lost 0 bases and J lost 1, with 6 bases in between. This CDR3 region has 15 residues. CDR1 is MNHNS and CDR2 is SASEGT in the germline V gene. CDR3 coding DNA: TGTGCCAGCAGTGAAGCGGGACAGAACACCGGGGAGCTGTTTTTT. The encoded protein is CASSEAGQNTGELFF.

V gene TRBV4-1 combines with J gene TRBJ2-7; 9 bases align to TRBD2. CDR1 and CDR2 from the germline V gene are MGHRA and YSYEKL. J gave up 7 bases and V 0 bases, and 19 bases lay outside the gene matches. The CDR3 has 19 residues. In nucleotides, the CDR3 is TGCGCCAGCAGCCAAGAATCAGGGCCCAGCGGGGGGTCCTTGGGGGAGCAGTACTTC. Protein sequence: CASSQESGPSGGSLGEQYF.

This clone was seen a few times. V usage is TRBV4-1 and J usage is TRBJ2-7, with 9 positions matching TRBD1. Germline V gene lookup returns CDR1 MGHRA and CDR2 YSYEKL. There are 16 residues in the CDR3. V was clipped by 3 bases and J by 4 bases; unmatched bases: 10. CDR3 coding DNA: TGCGCCAGCAGCCACATCACCGGGACAGGGAATTACGAGCAGTACTTC. Amino acid sequence: CASSHITGTGNYEQYF.

CDR3 in DNA: TGTGCCAGCAGCCCGACAGGGGGCTCCACCGGGGAGCTGTTTTTT. Encoded protein: CASSPTGGSTGELFF. V usage is TRBV7-3 and J usage is TRBJ2-2, with TRBD1 identical over 10 bases. This CDR3 contains 15 residues. The germline V gene encodes CDR1 SGHTA and CDR2 FQGTGA. V lost 5 bases, J lost 4 bases, and 4 bases stayed unmatched. The full variable domain, its missing parts supplied by reference TRBV7-3 and TRBJ2-2, is GAGVSQTPSNKVTEKGKYVELRCDPISGHTALYWYRQSLGQGPEFLIYFQGTGAADDSGLPNDRFFAVRPEGSVSTLKIQRTERGDSAVYLCASSPTGGSTGELFFGEGSRLTVL.

The chain uses TRBV9 and TRBJ2-3, with D possibly matching TRBD2 (7 bases). This CDR3 comprises 13 residues. The ends were cut back, 3 bases at V and 5 bases at J, with 10 bases in the middle. Germline V gives CDR1 SGDLS, CDR2 YYNGEE. The CDR3 DNA reads as TGTGCCAGCAGCGAGGGGGGGGTAGATACGCAGTATTTT. This gives the protein CASSEGGVDTQYF.

This chain connects TRBV7-2 to TRBJ2-7; 10 positions agree with TRBD2. Per the germline V gene, CDR1 is SGHTA and CDR2 is FQGNSA. The CDR3 loop spans 17 amino acids. The trim removed 1 base at V and 5 bases at J, leaving 11 bases unmatched. This CDR3 is CASSLDGPSGGLNEQYF. CDR3 in DNA: TGTGCCAGCAGCTTAGACGGGCCTAGCGGGGGTCTTAACGAGCAGTACTTC.

The chain recombines TRBV6-5 with TRBJ2-2; D unresolved. CDR3 length equals 12 residues. From germline, CDR1 is MNHEY and CDR2 SVGAGI. V was trimmed by 6 bases and J by 7 bases, leaving 9 bases between them. CDR3 coding DNA: TGTGCCAGCAGAACGGTGATCGGGGAGCTGTTTTTT. Its protein is CASRTVIGELFF.

V and J are TRBV19 and TRBJ1-1, with a tentative D call TRBD1 (5 bases). Germline V lookup: CDR1 LNHDA, CDR2 SQIVND (reference sequence). The CDR3 has 13 amino acids. V was cut by 3 bases and J by 8 bases, with 13 bases left in between. The CDR3 reads CASSINGWTEAFF. In DNA, the CDR3 is TGTGCCAGTAGTATTAATGGTTGGACAGAAGCTTTCTTT.

Only a few counts were recorded for this clone. The J gene is TRBJ2-7, the V gene TRBV6-5; no definite D call. This CDR3 contains 10 residues. Trimming left V 8 bases short and J 3 bases short, with 5 bases between. Per germline, CDR1 MNHEY and CDR2 SVGAGI. The CDR3 reads CASGLYEQYF. CDR3 sequence (DNA): TGTGCCAGCGGGCTCTACGAGCAGTACTTC.

J is TRBJ2-3 and V is TRBV5-1; TRBD2 matches at 11 bases. This CDR3 spans 17 amino acids. Germline loops: CDR1 SGHRS, CDR2 YFSETQ. The V and J ends lost 3 bases and 2 bases, in that order; junction bases with no gene match: 8. CDR3 nucleotides: TGCGCCAGCAGCTCTCGATCTAGCGGGGGGTCCACAGATACGCAGTATTTT. Protein: CASSSRSSGGSTDTQYF.

The rearrangement joins TRBV5-1 to TRBJ2-3; 7 positions match TRBD2. V gave up 2 bases and J gave up 0 bases; unmatched junction bases: 0. Germline loops: CDR1 SGHRS, CDR2 YFSETQ. The CDR3 loop spans 14 amino acids. The CDR3 is CASSFSGSTDTQYF. The CDR3 nucleotides read TGCGCCAGCAGCTTTAGCGGGAGCACAGATACGCAGTATTTT. Full variable domain (missing parts from reference TRBV5-1 and TRBJ2-3): KAGVTQTPRYLIKTRGQQVTLSCSPISGHRSVSWYQQTPGQGLQFLFEYFSETQRNKGNFPGRFSGRQFSNSRSEMNVSTLELGDSALYLCASSFSGSTDTQYFGPGTRLTVL.

This clone showed up just a few times. CDR3 residues: CASSYGLPHNEQFF. DNA of the CDR3: TGTGCCAGCAGCTACGGACTACCCCACAATGAGCAGTTCTTC. The genes are TRBV7-9 and TRBJ2-1; D might be TRBD2 (6 bases). This CDR3 comprises 14 residues. The V gene lost 4 bases and the J gene lost 5 bases, with 12 bases spanning the gap. Germline-derived CDR1 and CDR2 are SEHNR and FQNEAQ (reference sequence).

CDR3 residues: CASSLGAVENNSPLHF. The DNA for the CDR3 is TGCGCCAGCAGCTTAGGGGCAGTTGAAAATAATTCACCCCTCCACTTT. This chain links TRBV5-1 with TRBJ1-6, with D tentatively TRBD1 (5 bases). The germline V gene has CDR1 SGHRS and CDR2 YFSETQ. V was pared by 2 bases and J by 5 bases, with 14 bases between. CDR3 length: 16 residues.

This chain connects TRBV29-1 to TRBJ2-7; a possible D gene is TRBD1 (6 bases). The ends were cut back, 4 bases at V and 0 bases at J, with 16 bases in the middle. Germline values: CDR1 SQVTM, CDR2 ANQGSEA. The CDR3 spans 15 residues. The CDR3 reads CSVVGPGAGSYEQYF. Here the CDR3 DNA reads TGCAGCGTTGTGGGGCCAGGGGCCGGCTCCTACGAGCAGTACTTC.

The chain combines TRBV7-9 with TRBJ2-7; D unclear. The CDR3 covers 12 residues. Germline loops: CDR1 SEHNR, CDR2 FQNEAQ (reference sequence). V was cut by 2 bases and J by 6 bases, with 8 bases left in between. The DNA for the CDR3 is TGTGCCAGCAGCTTAATAGAGGTCGAGCAGTACTTC. It specifies CASSLIEVEQYF.

The J gene is TRBJ2-5, the V gene TRBV2; 8 positions match TRBD1. Losses at the gene ends were 11 bases for V and 5 bases for J; bases not matched to a gene: 16. This CDR3 is 15 amino acids long. Germline lookup yields CDR1 SNHLY and CDR2 FYNNEI. As DNA, the CDR3 is TGTGCCGGACTGAAACAGGGGGACCTGGGGGAGACCCAGTACTTC. Translating it yields CAGLKQGDLGETQYF.

This clone was seen just once. The chain combines TRBV30 with TRBJ1-6; D remains unclear. V lost 1 base and J lost 4, with 11 bases in between. This CDR3 is built from 15 residues. CDR1 is GTSNPN and CDR2 is SVGIG in the germline V gene (reference sequence). Here the CDR3 DNA reads TGTGCCTGGAGTGGCTGGACTGAGTATAATTCACCCCTCCACTTT. It translates to CAWSGWTEYNSPLHF.